This entry lists 10 T cell receptor beta chains sequenced from one sample in a study of cytomegalovirus exposure and HLA in healthy donors. The PCR contained 60 Vbeta and 13 Jbeta primers. Sequenced by immunoSEQ multiplex PCR; TCRdb stores in-frame clones only, minus some. This sample yields approximately 160,000 clones, of which just over 70% are seen a single time; approximately 5% belongs to the top ten. Sequencing was carried out using PBMCs. These receptors were taken from a man between 18 and 35 years old in good health and CMV-seropositive.

V is TRBV11-3 and J is TRBJ2-7; D gene ambiguous. In germline, CDR1 is SGHNT, CDR2 YENEEA. The CDR3 contains 13 residues. The V end was cut by 0 bases, the J end by 3 bases, with 6 bases between. The CDR3 protein is CASSLDSNYEQYV. The CDR3 DNA is TGTGCCAGCAGCTTAGACAGTAACTACGAGCAGTACGTC.

This clone occurred once. The genes are TRBV13 and TRBJ2-1, with D possibly being TRBD2 (6 bases). Trimming left V 7 bases short and J 7 bases short, with 17 bases between. Germline CDR1 and CDR2: PRHDT and FYEKMQ (reference sequence). There are 14 residues in the CDR3. CDR3 coding DNA: TGTGCCAGCACCAAGGTCATTGGGGGGAATGAGCAGTTCTTC. It encodes CASTKVIGGNEQFF. Looking up the rest from reference TRBV13 and TRBJ2-1 gives the full variable domain: AAGVIQSPRHLIKEKRETATLKCYPIPRHDTVYWYQQGPGQDPQFLISFYEKMQSDKGSIPDRFSAQQFSDYHSELNMSSLELGDSALYFCASTKVIGGNEQFFGPGTRLTVL.

The chain has TRBV6-1 and TRBJ2-2; D gene unclear. Trimming cost V 3 bases and J 1 base, with 6 bases left between them. The CDR3 loop spans 14 amino acids. The germline V gene encodes CDR1 MNHNS and CDR2 SASEGT. This CDR3 is CASSEVQNTGELFF. DNA of the CDR3: TGTGCCAGCAGTGAGGTACAGAACACCGGGGAGCTGTTTTTT.

This chain uses TRBV9 with TRBJ1-1, with TRBD1 matching over 10 bases. CDR1 is SGDLS, CDR2 YYNGEE, per germline. Unmatched junction bases numbered 15, after V lost 6 bases and J lost 4 bases. The CDR3 runs 17 residues. CDR3 protein: CASTPQGQGRDFTEAFF. The CDR3 nucleotides read TGTGCCAGCACCCCTCAGGGACAGGGGCGCGATTTCACTGAAGCTTTCTTT.

V gene TRBV5-6 combines with J gene TRBJ1-2, with no clear D. The CDR3 is 14 residues long. Trimming shortened V by 0 bases and J by 7 bases, and 13 bases separated the two germline ends. Germline CDR1 and CDR2: SGHDT and YYEEEE. In DNA, the CDR3 is TGTGCCAGCAGCTTGGCAGACGGCGCTAGTGGCTACACCTTC. Protein product: CASSLADGASGYTF. Full variable domain (remainder filled in from reference TRBV5-6 and TRBJ1-2): DAGVTQSPTHLIKTRGQQVTLRCSPKSGHDTVSWYQQALGQGPQFIFQYYEEEERQRGNFPDRFSGHQFPNYSSELNVNALLLGDSALYLCASSLADGASGYTFGSGTRLTVV.

This clone was observed a few times. Here the CDR3 DNA reads TGTGCCAGTAGTATAGATCGGGGGGCGGGTGGCTACACCTTC. The encoded protein is CASSIDRGAGGYTF. The chain combines TRBV19 with TRBJ1-2; D might be TRBD1 (6 bases). The CDR3 consists of 14 residues. V was pared by 0 bases and J by 7 bases, with 12 bases between. Per germline, CDR1 LNHDA and CDR2 SQIVND (reference sequence). The full variable domain, with the rest looked up from reference TRBV19 and TRBJ1-2, is DGGITQSPKYLFRKEGQNVTLSCEQNLNHDAMYWYRQDPGQGLRLIYYSQIVNDFQKGDIAEGYSVSREKKESFPLTVTSAQKNPTAFYLCASSIDRGAGGYTFGSGTRLTVV.

V and J are TRBV5-4 and TRBJ1-2; maybe TRBD1 (6 bases). Germline loops: CDR1 SGHNT, CDR2 YYREEE (reference sequence). This CDR3 is built from 16 residues. The V and J ends lost 1 base and 3 bases respectively, with 16 bases between them. Here the CDR3 reads CASSLLTGGRDYGYTF. As DNA, the CDR3 is TGTGCCAGCAGCTTGTTGACGGGGGGCAGGGACTATGGCTACACCTTC.

The chain is built from TRBV27 and TRBJ1-1, with 7 bases identical to TRBD1. CDR3 length: 15 residues. The J segment lost 1 base and the V segment lost 4 bases, leaving 6 bases of the junction unmatched. Germline values: CDR1 MNHEY, CDR2 SMNVEV (reference sequence). This CDR3 reads CASSYHPGGNTEAFF. The CDR3 DNA follows: TGTGCCAGCAGTTATCATCCAGGGGGGAACACTGAAGCTTTCTTT.

The chain uses TRBV4-2 and TRBJ2-1, with a weak D call TRBD2 (6 bases). The CDR3 runs 16 residues. The V gene's germline CDR1 is LGHNA and CDR2 YNFKEQ. Trimming removed 4 bases at V and 3 bases at J, with 16 bases between. CDR3 in DNA: TGTGCCAGCAGCCCCTCCCGCGGGGACGTCTACAATGAGCAGTTCTTC. Translation gives CASSPSRGDVYNEQFF.

The chain carries TRBV11-1 and TRBJ2-1, with 14 positions matching TRBD2. The CDR3 length is 16 residues. CDR1 SGHAT and CDR2 FQDESV come from the germline V gene (reference sequence). V shed 5 bases and J 10 bases; nucleotides not matched to a gene: 10. CDR3 sequence (DNA): TGTGCCAGCAGCAAGCCGGGACTAGCGGGAGTATTGGAGCAGTTCTTC. This codes for CASSKPGLAGVLEQFF.